This TCR beta chain came from a study of post-analysis software for immune sequencing data. Study-level results: Compared with controls, patients showed significantly lower normalized Chao1 diversity. TRBV5-6, TRBV5-1 and TRBV20-1 belonged to a set of a handful of TRBV segments that were more frequent in patients than controls. By F measure, strong co-clustering occurred among samples prepared in the same batch.

For this clonotype: The antigen is unknown.

TCR beta cDNA libraries had unique molecular identifiers. Input populations of roughly 1 to 10 million T cells gave rise to around 480,000 cDNA molecules. MiXCR, applied by TCRdb to the PCR reads, yields one record per CDR3 protein. The table has some 800,000 distinct CDR3 sequences, around 42% seen once. The CDR3 consists of 15 residues. Germline V gene sequence: CDR1 MNHEY, CDR2 SVGAGI. The junction had 4 bases not matched to a gene; V was cut back by 5 bases and J by 1 base. Sequenced: blood. The sequence was obtained from a girl between 5 and 17 years old with multiple sclerosis. V usage is TRBV6-5 and J usage is TRBJ2-3, with 9 bases fitting TRBD2. The CDR3 coding sequence is TGTGCCAGCAGTCCGGCTAGCGGGGGCACAGATACGCAGTATTTT. Translating it yields CASSPASGGTDTQYF.